One T cell receptor (beta chain) is described in this entry. The antigen remains unidentified. The data are from a study of Tregs in tolerant kidney transplant recipients. The study's findings and limits: Few patients were studied, so findings need validation in larger groups. Nucleotide sequences could not be compared across some patients' samples due to primer changes.

Libraries were prepared by immunoSEQ multiplex PCR; TCRdb keeps only in-frame clonotypes and omits some of them. The sample has fewer than 60,000 clones; around 93% are singletons. Recipients received nonmyeloablative bone marrow transplants from related graft donors, with transient mixed chimerism. Thawed PBMCs were FACS-sorted into unstimulated CD4+CD25+CD127- regulatory T cells, CD4+CD25- non-regulatory cells, CD4 and CD8 cells. This CDR3 has 16 residues. The germline V gene has CDR1 MRHNA and CDR2 SNTAGT. V shed 0 bases, J shed 4 bases, and the junction held 7 bases outside the gene matches. The J gene is TRBJ1-1, the V gene TRBV6-4; the match to TRBD1 covers 8 bases. Here the sequenced sample was CD8+ T cells from blood (PBMCs), taken 24 months after the transplant. The clonotype comes from a human patient who received a combined kidney and bone marrow transplant. The graft donor may account for some of the T cells. The CDR3 protein is CASSDSSTGDGTEAFF. CDR3 DNA sequence: TGTGCCAGCAGTGACTCTTCGACAGGGGATGGCACTGAAGCTTTCTTT.